The 9 T cell receptor beta chains below come from one sample, sequenced in a study of cytomegalovirus exposure and HLA in healthy donors. Libraries were prepared by immunoSEQ multiplex PCR; TCRdb keeps only in-frame clonotypes and omits some of them. Of about 160,000 clones in the sample, 80% to 90% were seen once. The sequenced sample was PBMCs. These receptors came from a woman between 18 and 29 years old in good health and CMV-seronegative.

In its sample, this clone was seen once. This chain links TRBV7-6 with TRBJ2-7, with 7 positions matching TRBD1. Germline trimming cut 6 bases from V and 3 bases from J; bases unmatched to any gene: 5. The length of the CDR3 is 13 residues. Germline lookup yields CDR1 SGHVS and CDR2 FNYEAQ. The CDR3 bases are TGTGCCAGCAGGTCCGGGACAGACTACGAGCAGTACTTC. Amino acids: CASRSGTDYEQYF.

This clone was picked up a small number of times. The rearrangement links TRBV10-1 to TRBJ2-2; 14 nucleotides agree with TRBD2. V trimming: 0 bases; J trimming: 0 bases; junction bases outside the gene matches: 0. The CDR3 spans 18 residues. Germline loops: CDR1 WNHNN, CDR2 SYGVQD (reference sequence). The chain's CDR3 is CASSESTSGRANTGELFF. CDR3 nucleotide sequence: TGCGCCAGCAGTGAGTCGACTAGCGGGAGGGCGAACACCGGGGAGCTGTTTTTT.

This clone was detected only once. The V gene is TRBV10-3, the J gene TRBJ1-1, with D possibly being TRBD1 (5 bases). CDR3 length: 14 amino acids. Trimming shortened V by 2 bases and J by 0 bases, and 7 bases separated the two germline ends. CDR1 and CDR2 from the germline V gene are ENHRY and SYGVKD. In nucleotides, the CDR3 is TGTGCCATCAGTGAGGGACACATGAACACTGAAGCTTTCTTT. It yields the protein CAISEGHMNTEAFF.

The chain couples TRBV5-8 to TRBJ2-1; TRBD2 aligns across 10 bases. Germline-derived CDR1 and CDR2 are SGHTS and YDEGEE. The CDR3 length is 16 residues. J was trimmed by 6 bases and V by 4 bases; bases with no gene match: 10. The chain's CDR3 is CASSLPGSGRANEQFF. The CDR3, as DNA: TGTGCCAGCAGCCTCCCTGGGAGCGGGAGGGCCAATGAGCAGTTCTTC.

In its sample, this clone was seen a few times. The V and J genes are TRBV2 and TRBJ1-6; D is possibly TRBD1 (5 bases). V lost 5 bases to trimming and J lost 7 bases, with 15 bases between them. Germline V CDR1 and CDR2: SNHLY, FYNNEI. CDR3 length equals 15 residues. CDR3 sequence (DNA): TGTGCCAGCAGTAATCCGGGGGGGACCAATTCACCCCTCCACTTT. It translates to CASSNPGGTNSPLHF.

The rearrangement uses TRBV10-1 and TRBJ2-3; D is perhaps TRBD1 (5 bases). CDR1 and CDR2 (germline): WNHNN, SYGVQD (reference sequence). The CDR3 is 20 residues long. V lost 10 bases, J lost 2 bases, and 34 bases lay in between. CDR3 loop: CATESSCYSQGKVDTDTQYF. As DNA, the CDR3 is TGCGCCACCGAGAGTAGCTGCTACTCCCAGGGAAAGGTCGACACAGATACGCAGTATTTT.

The chain recombines TRBV18 with TRBJ2-6, with D perhaps matching TRBD1 (7 bases). Trimming cost V 1 base and J 8 bases, with 21 bases left between them. Germline V gene sequence: CDR1 KGHSH, CDR2 LQKENI. The CDR3 runs 18 residues. CDR3 in amino acids: CASSPRNSPGGGPNVLTF. DNA of the CDR3: TGTGCCAGCTCACCACGGAACAGCCCCGGAGGGGGCCCCAACGTCCTGACTTTC.

The count of this clone is one. This sequence joins TRBV5-1 and TRBJ2-3, with a tentative D call TRBD1 (6 bases). V gave up 4 bases and J gave up 2 bases, with 14 bases separating them. Germline loops: CDR1 SGHRS, CDR2 YFSETQ. CDR3 size: 15 residues. Written as DNA, the CDR3 is TGCGCCAGCAGCCGAACAGGGATAAACACAGATACGCAGTATTTT. Its protein is CASSRTGINTDTQYF.

This clone was seen a single time. V is TRBV7-2 and J is TRBJ1-3; no clear D. The V end was cut by 5 bases, the J end by 0 bases, with 11 bases between. The CDR3 has 15 residues. The germline CDR1 and CDR2 sequences are SGHTA and FQGNSA. The CDR3 DNA reads as TGTGCCAGCAGCCTACAGCCTTCCTCTGGAAACACCATATATTTT. It specifies CASSLQPSSGNTIYF.